Following are 23 T cell receptor beta chains from one sample sequenced in a study of blood T cell repertoires in COVID-19. Measured with immunoSEQ multiplex PCR; TCRdb has only the in-frame clones, and not every one. The table includes about 100,000 clones, over 65% detected once. The source material was peripheral blood. The receptor set was obtained from a human donor in a cohort sampled during active COVID-19.

The rearrangement links TRBV11-2 to TRBJ2-4; 7 bases fit TRBD1. The junction had 4 bases not matched to a gene; V was cut back by 5 bases and J by 3 bases. This CDR3 has 14 residues. The germline CDR1 and CDR2 sequences are SGHAT and FQNNGV. CDR3 protein: CASSDRDGKNIQYF. The DNA for the CDR3 is TGTGCCAGCAGCGACAGGGACGGCAAAAACATTCAGTACTTC.

The chain joins TRBV11-3 to TRBJ1-4, with unresolved D. Germline assignment: CDR1 SGHNT and CDR2 YENEEA. The ends were cut back, 1 base at V and 0 bases at J, with 9 bases in the middle. The CDR3 totals 16 residues. CDR3 in amino acids: CASSLGRRATNEKLFF. The CDR3 coding sequence is TGTGCCAGCAGCTTAGGCAGGAGGGCAACTAATGAAAAACTGTTTTTT. The full variable domain, its missing parts supplied by reference TRBV11-3 and TRBJ1-4, is EAGVVQSPRYKIIEKKQPVAFWCNPISGHNTLYWYLQNLGQGPELLIRYENEEAVDDSQLPKDRFSAERLKGVDSTLKIQPAELGDSAVYLCASSLGRRATNEKLFFGSGTQLSVL.

The V call is TRBV20-1, the J call TRBJ1-1, with TRBD1 as a possible D gene (6 bases). Trimming stripped 3 bases from V and 1 base from J, with 18 bases between. Germline V gene lookup returns CDR1 DFQATT and CDR2 SNEGSKA (reference sequence). The CDR3 is 16 residues long. As DNA, the CDR3 is TGCAGTGCTAGTCCCCCGACAGGTCACAGGAACACTGAAGCTTTCTTT. It codes for CSASPPTGHRNTEAFF.

V usage is TRBV12-3 or TRBV12-4 and J usage is TRBJ1-2; 9 positions agree with TRBD1. The CDR3 contains 13 residues. V shed 8 bases, J shed 7 bases, and the junction held 8 bases outside the gene matches. The CDR3 nucleotides are TGTGCCAGCGGACAGGGGCGGTTGATTGGCTACACCTTC. Translation gives CASGQGRLIGYTF.

The chain recombines TRBV15 with TRBJ2-1; 9 nucleotides match TRBD2. The CDR3 totals 16 residues. Trimming at V came to 0 bases and at J to 10 bases, leaving 10 bases not matched to a gene. CDR1 and CDR2 from the germline V gene are LNHNV and YYDKDF (reference sequence). The CDR3 bases are TGTGCCACCAGCAGAGATCCGGGACTAGCTATAGGCGAGCAGTTCTTC. It encodes CATSRDPGLAIGEQFF.

The chain uses TRBV19 and TRBJ2-5; 10 bases map to TRBD1. CDR3 length: 15 residues. Per germline, CDR1 LNHDA and CDR2 SQIVND (reference sequence). V was clipped by 6 bases and J by 1 base; unmatched bases: 5. Here the CDR3 DNA reads TGTGCCAGTAGCCAAGGGACAGGGGTCCAAGAGACCCAGTACTTC. As protein: CASSQGTGVQETQYF.

The chain employs TRBV19 and TRBJ2-1, with 10 bases that match TRBD1. The germline V gene has CDR1 LNHDA and CDR2 SQIVND (reference sequence). The CDR3 length is 16 residues. The ends lost 6 bases at V and 7 bases at J; junction bases unmatched: 12. The CDR3 loop reads CASRPLDRGLLNEQFF. The CDR3 DNA is TGTGCCAGTAGACCCCTCGACAGGGGGCTTTTAAATGAGCAGTTCTTC.

The CDR3 DNA is TGCGCCAGCAGCCTCAGGGGCCGGGTTGAGCAGTTCTTC. Its protein is CASSLRGRVEQFF. The gene calls are TRBV5-1 and TRBJ2-1, with a weak D call TRBD1 (6 bases). Germline CDR1 and CDR2: SGHRS and YFSETQ. The V and J ends lost 4 bases and 9 bases respectively, with 14 bases between them. The CDR3 covers 13 residues. Complete variable domain (other parts from reference TRBV5-1 and TRBJ2-1): KAGVTQTPRYLIKTRGQQVTLSCSPISGHRSVSWYQQTPGQGLQFLFEYFSETQRNKGNFPGRFSGRQFSNSRSEMNVSTLELGDSALYLCASSLRGRVEQFFGPGTRLTVL.

This chain joins TRBV27 and TRBJ2-2; TRBD2 matches 11 bases. Germline V gene sequence: CDR1 MNHEY, CDR2 SMNVEV (reference sequence). The CDR3 spans 15 residues. Trimming at V came to 6 bases and at J to 7 bases, leaving 7 bases not matched to a gene. CDR3 nucleotides: TGTGCCAGCAGACGACTAGCGGGAACCATCGGGGAGCTGTTTTTT. It is translated as CASRRLAGTIGELFF.

This sequence joins TRBV6-5 and TRBJ2-1, with D unclear. Between the trimmed V and J ends, which lost 6 bases and 6 bases, there was a span of 6 bases. CDR3 size: 11 residues. CDR1 and CDR2 from the germline V gene are MNHEY and SVGAGI. The CDR3 DNA is TGTGCCAGCAGGGAGCGCAATGAGCAGTTCTTC. Amino acids: CASRERNEQFF.

The chain couples TRBV6-5 to TRBJ1-1, with D perhaps TRBD1 (6 bases). The CDR3 length is 13 residues. The ends were cut back, 5 bases at V and 4 bases at J, with 11 bases in the middle. CDR1 and CDR2 from the germline V gene are MNHEY and SVGAGI. For the CDR3, the DNA is TGTGCCAGCAGTAACAGGGATGCCACTGAAGCTTTCTTT. It translates to CASSNRDATEAFF.

The chain couples TRBV19 to TRBJ1-2; TRBD1 agrees at 11 bases. With V trimmed by 4 bases and J by 7 bases, 5 bases remained unmatched. The length of the CDR3 is 14 residues. Germline CDR1 reads LNHDA; CDR2 reads SQIVND (reference sequence). CDR3 region: CASSSGQGAFGYTF. Here the CDR3 DNA reads TGTGCCAGTAGTAGCGGACAGGGGGCGTTTGGCTACACCTTC.

The chain couples TRBV5-4 to TRBJ2-1, with 9 bases matching TRBD2. Germline CDR1 reads SGHNT; CDR2 reads YYREEE (reference sequence). The ends lost 8 bases at V and 8 bases at J; junction bases unmatched: 11. The CDR3 has 14 amino acids. The CDR3 spells CASSRASGTYEQFF. For the CDR3, the DNA is TGTGCCAGTTCCCGGGCTAGCGGGACATATGAGCAGTTCTTC.

This clone was observed a few times. The chain couples TRBV19 to TRBJ2-7, with 12 bases lining up with TRBD2. The V gene end was trimmed by 3 bases and the J gene end by 7 bases; junction bases not matched to a gene: 7. Germline CDR1 and CDR2: LNHDA and SQIVND (reference sequence). The CDR3 is 15 residues long. The CDR3 DNA follows: TGTGCCAGTAGTATGACTAGCGGGAGTCTGGCTGAGCAGTACTTC. Protein product: CASSMTSGSLAEQYF.

This chain connects TRBV3-1 (or the pseudogene TRBV3-2) to TRBJ2-5; 7 nucleotides line up with TRBD2. Germline V CDR1 and CDR2: LGHDT, YNNKEL (reference sequence). There are 17 residues in the CDR3. V shed 0 bases, J shed 3 bases, and the junction held 10 bases outside the gene matches. CDR3 nucleotides: TGTGCCAGCAGCCAAGATTTGCGCGGGAGTTTGAAAGAGACCCAGTACTTC. It is translated as CASSQDLRGSLKETQYF.

The chain employs TRBV6-2 or TRBV6-3 and TRBJ2-1, with 12 bases fitting TRBD2. CDR3 size: 19 residues. Germline V gives CDR1 MNHEY, CDR2 SVGEGT. J lost 0 bases, V lost 6 bases, and 12 bases had no gene match. CDR3 residues: CASSSPGLAGSSSYNEQFF. CDR3 coding DNA: TGTGCCAGCAGCTCACCGGGACTAGCGGGCTCTTCCTCCTACAATGAGCAGTTCTTC.

The rearrangement joins TRBV7-9 to TRBJ1-3; TRBD1 matches at 9 bases. The V and J ends lost 5 bases and 2 bases, in that order; junction bases with no gene match: 19. Germline lookup yields CDR1 SEHNR and CDR2 FQNEAQ (reference sequence). This CDR3 has 20 residues. As DNA, the CDR3 is TGTGCCAGCAGCAATAGGGGGCGAGCCGGGACAGGGATTACTGGAAACACCATATATTTT. It codes for CASSNRGRAGTGITGNTIYF. The entire variable domain, with the rest obtained from reference TRBV7-9 and TRBJ1-3, is as follows: DTGVSQNPRHKITKRGQNVTFRCDPISEHNRLYWYRQTLGQGPEFLTYFQNEAQLEKSRLLSDRFSAERPKGSFSTLEIQRTEQGDSAMYLCASSNRGRAGTGITGNTIYFGEGSWLTVV.

The V and J genes are TRBV10-3 and TRBJ2-7; D might be TRBD1 (6 bases). Looked up from germline, CDR1 is ENHRY and CDR2 is SYGVKD. V was shortened by 0 bases and J by 5 bases, with 14 bases between the two germline ends. The CDR3 totals 15 residues. The CDR3 DNA follows: TGTGCCATCAGTGAGTCGGTGGGGGCTAGAGACGAGCAGTACTTC. It encodes CAISESVGARDEQYF.

This rearrangement joins TRBV7-2 to TRBJ1-2, with 8 bases matching TRBD1. After removal of 2 bases from V and 2 bases from J, the junction contained 10 bases not matched to a gene. Germline V lookup: CDR1 SGHTA, CDR2 FQGNSA. This CDR3 has 17 amino acids. The CDR3 loop is CASSLTYQGAANYGYTF. Written as DNA, the CDR3 is TGTGCCAGCAGCTTAACCTATCAGGGGGCCGCGAACTATGGCTACACCTTC.

V usage is TRBV19 and J usage is TRBJ1-4; D is ambiguous. The CDR3 sequence is 13 residues long. Germline V gene sequence: CDR1 LNHDA, CDR2 SQIVND (reference sequence). V was clipped by 11 bases and J by 8 bases, with 18 bases between them. CDR3 nucleotides: TGTGCCCGGCAAGACACCCGGAAGGAAAAACTGTTTTTT. Its translation: CARQDTRKEKLFF.

The chain is built from TRBV6-6 and TRBJ2-5, with TRBD1 as a possible D gene (6 bases). Germline V gene data show CDR1 as MNHNY and CDR2 as SVGAGI (reference sequence). V dropped 6 bases and J dropped 5 bases, with 16 bases sitting between them. This CDR3 comprises 14 residues. CDR3 in amino acids: CASRRDMGSETQYF. The CDR3 region has the DNA TGTGCCAGCAGACGGGACATGGGTTCGGAGACCCAGTACTTC.

This chain uses TRBV10-2 with TRBJ1-2; D ambiguous. Trimming took 3 bases from V and 1 from J, leaving 6 bases between them. Germline V gene lookup returns CDR1 WSHSY and CDR2 SAAADI. The CDR3 extends over 13 amino acids. The CDR3 here is CASSDGLNYGYTF. The CDR3, as DNA: TGCGCCAGCAGTGATGGACTTAACTATGGCTACACCTTC.

The gene calls are TRBV4-1 and TRBJ1-2; 10 nucleotides align to TRBD1. CDR1 and CDR2 (germline): MGHRA, YSYEKL. The CDR3 is 16 amino acids. The J segment lost 7 bases and the V segment lost 1 base, leaving 9 bases of the junction unmatched. Written as DNA, the CDR3 is TGCGCCAGCAGCCAAGGACAGGGGGCCTCTCAGTTTGGCTACACCTTC. Translation gives CASSQGQGASQFGYTF.